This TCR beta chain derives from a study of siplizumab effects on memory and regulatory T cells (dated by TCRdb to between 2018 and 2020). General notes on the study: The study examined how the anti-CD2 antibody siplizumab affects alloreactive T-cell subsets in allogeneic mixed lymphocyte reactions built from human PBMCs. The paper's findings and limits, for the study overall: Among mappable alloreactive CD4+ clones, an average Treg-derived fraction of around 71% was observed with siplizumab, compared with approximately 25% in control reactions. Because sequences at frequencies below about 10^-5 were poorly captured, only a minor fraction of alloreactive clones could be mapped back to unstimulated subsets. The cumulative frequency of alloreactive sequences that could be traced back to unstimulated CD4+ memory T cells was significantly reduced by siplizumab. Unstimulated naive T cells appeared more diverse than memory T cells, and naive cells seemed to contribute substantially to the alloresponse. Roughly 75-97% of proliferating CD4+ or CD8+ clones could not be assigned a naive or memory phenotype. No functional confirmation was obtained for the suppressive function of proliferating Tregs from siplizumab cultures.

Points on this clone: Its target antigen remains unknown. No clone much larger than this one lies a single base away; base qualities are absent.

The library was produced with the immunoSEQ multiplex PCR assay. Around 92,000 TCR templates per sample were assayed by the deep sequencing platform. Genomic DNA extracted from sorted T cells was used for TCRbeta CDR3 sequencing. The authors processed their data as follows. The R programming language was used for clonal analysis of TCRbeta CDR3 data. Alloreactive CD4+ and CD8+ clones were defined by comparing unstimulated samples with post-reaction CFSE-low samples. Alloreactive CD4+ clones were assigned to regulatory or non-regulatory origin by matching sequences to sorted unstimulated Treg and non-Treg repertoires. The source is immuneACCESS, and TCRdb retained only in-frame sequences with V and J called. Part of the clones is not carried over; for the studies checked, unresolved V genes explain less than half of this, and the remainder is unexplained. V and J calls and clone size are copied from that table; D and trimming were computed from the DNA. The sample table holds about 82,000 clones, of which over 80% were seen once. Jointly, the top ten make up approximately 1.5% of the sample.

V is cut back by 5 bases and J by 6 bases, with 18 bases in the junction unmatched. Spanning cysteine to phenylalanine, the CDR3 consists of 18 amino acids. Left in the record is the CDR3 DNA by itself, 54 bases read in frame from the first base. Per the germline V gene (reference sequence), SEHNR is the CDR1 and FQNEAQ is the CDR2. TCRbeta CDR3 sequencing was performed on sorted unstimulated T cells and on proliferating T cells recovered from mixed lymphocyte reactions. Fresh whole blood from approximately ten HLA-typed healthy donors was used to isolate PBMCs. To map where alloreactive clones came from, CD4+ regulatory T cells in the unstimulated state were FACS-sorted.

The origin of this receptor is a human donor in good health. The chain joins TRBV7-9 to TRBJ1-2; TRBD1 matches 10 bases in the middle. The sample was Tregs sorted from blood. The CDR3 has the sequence CASSPRGDRGWTSDGYTF. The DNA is TGTGCCAGCAGCCCGAGGGGGGACAGGGGATGGACAAGCGATGGCTACACCTTC.